The rows below give T cell receptor beta chains drawn from one sample of a study of blood T cell repertoires in COVID-19. Sequencing was performed with immunoSEQ multiplex PCR; in TCRdb, only in-frame clones are kept and a portion is missing. There are about 300,000 clones in the sample; just over 85% occur only once, and about 4.2% lies in the top ten. The source material was PBMCs or T cells enriched from blood (not recorded which). All receptors derive from a man aged 25-45 years who had recovered from COVID-19. Each CDR3 is given with its conserved first and last residue.

V: TRBV11-3
CDR3: CASSRGASGRSNEQFF

V: TRBV6-5
CDR3: CASGLKDQPQHF

V: TRBV5-1
CDR3: CASSQGTGNSPLHF

V: TRBV28
CDR3: CASSFRLGSGSSYNEQFF

V: TRBV3-1/TRBV3-2
CDR3: CASSQASGGKGNTIYF

V: TRBV10-1
CDR3: CASSESTAGGGYTF

V: TRBV29-1
CDR3: CSVRRQNTEAFF

V: TRBV7-9
CDR3: CASSLSGRIDNEQFF

V: TRBV27
CDR3: CASSSTTPRDRVNYGYTF

V: TRBV10-3
CDR3: CAINSGTGAYNSPLHF

V: TRBV2
CDR3: CAIGGARTGGSYEQYF

V: TRBV19
CDR3: CASSEQRRDRGLNLLYGYTF

V: TRBV7-6
CDR3: CASSLVRGTGGVGELFF

V: TRBV28
CDR3: CASSPPYNQPQHF

V: TRBV27
CDR3: CASSPGGSLPGYTF

V: TRBV5-1
CDR3: CASSPGLAGREQFF

V: TRBV19
CDR3: CASSMRQIMNTEAFF

V: TRBV9
CDR3: CASSDRANSPLHF

V: TRBV4-1
CDR3: CASSQVTVLGGSPLHF

V: TRBV5-1
CDR3: CASSGLAGGFVDEQFF

V: TRBV29-1
CDR3: CSVLRSTGLLFF

V: TRBV27
CDR3: CASSSLMGGQGYGYTF

V: TRBV7-2
CDR3: CASRIGGGLGDTQYF

V: TRBV18
CDR3: CASSRRTSDSYEQYF

V: TRBV19
CDR3: CASSTMTGLWTGELFF

V: TRBV9
CDR3: CASSETGLAGLFF

V: TRBV3-1/TRBV3-2
CDR3: CASSATGTGAYEQYF

V: TRBV2
CDR3: CASSVRGADTGELFF

V: TRBV28
CDR3: CASRGRGRNYGYTF

V: TRBV7-2
CDR3: CANSFGGEGQPQHF

V: TRBV2
CDR3: CASGGGYGYTF

V: TRBV7-2
CDR3: CASSPDRGDEKLFF

V: TRBV6-5
CDR3: CASSPGGQSYEQYF

V: TRBV2
CDR3: CASTGITGGAYGYTF

V: TRBV30
CDR3: CAWSVWTQTPNYGYTF

V: TRBV18
CDR3: CASSGTHYQPQHF

V: TRBV11-2
CDR3: CASSLERGAGDTQYF

V: TRBV5-1
CDR3: CASTGEGPGELFF

V: TRBV27
CDR3: CASSPSDRGAYNEQFF

V: TRBV5-1
CDR3: CASSPGTGGFSEQYF